This T cell receptor beta chain came from a study of preoperative IRX-2 immunotherapy in early breast cancer. Clones were sequenced by immunoSEQ multiplex PCR, and TCRdb holds only the in-frame ones, with some missing. The sample has some 7,200 clones, 80% seen once. The treatment is: preoperative locoregional IRX-2 cytokine immunotherapy. Patients received preoperative, locoregional IRX-2 cytokine immunotherapy in a phase Ib study. J gave up 5 bases and V 4 bases, and 9 bases lay outside the gene matches. From germline, CDR1 is SGHRS and CDR2 YFSETQ. The CDR3 covers 15 residues. The V gene is TRBV5-1, the J gene TRBJ2-5, with 9 bases fitting TRBD2. The starting material was tumor tissue, obtained after IRX-2 immunotherapy. The TCR comes from a human donor with breast cancer. The CDR3 sequence: CASSPYGGGDETQYF. DNA of the CDR3: TGCGCCAGCAGCCCCTATGGCGGGGGGGACGAGACCCAGTACTTC.